The source of this TCR beta chain is a study of blood T cell repertoires in COVID-19. The V end lost 4 bases, the J end lost 6 bases, and 15 bases lay between the germline ends. The germline V gene has CDR1 MNHEY and CDR2 SMNVEV (reference sequence). The CDR3 sequence is 14 residues long. Sequencing was performed with immunoSEQ multiplex PCR; in TCRdb, only in-frame clones are kept and a portion is missing. The sample has 150,000 to 200,000 clones, roughly four fifths seen once. This sequence was found in a woman over 75 with COVID-19, enrolled during active disease. Sequencing was done on a sample of peripheral blood. The chain uses TRBV27 and TRBJ1-2; perhaps TRBD1 as D (6 bases). CDR3 DNA sequence: TGTGCCAGCAGTTCATGGGGGCAGGGGAATGGCTACACCTTC. Protein product: CASSSWGQGNGYTF.